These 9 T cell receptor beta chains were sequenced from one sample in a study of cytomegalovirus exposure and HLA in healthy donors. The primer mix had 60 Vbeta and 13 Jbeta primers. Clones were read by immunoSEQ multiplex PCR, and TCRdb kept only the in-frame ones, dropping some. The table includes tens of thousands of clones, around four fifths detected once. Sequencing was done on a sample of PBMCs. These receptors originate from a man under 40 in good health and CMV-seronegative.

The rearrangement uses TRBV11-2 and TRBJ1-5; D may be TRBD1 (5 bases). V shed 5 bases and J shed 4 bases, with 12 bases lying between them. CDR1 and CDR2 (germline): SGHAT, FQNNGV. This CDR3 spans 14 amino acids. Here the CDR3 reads CASSPDSFNQPQHF. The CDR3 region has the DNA TGTGCCAGCAGCCCTGACAGTTTTAATCAGCCCCAGCATTTT.

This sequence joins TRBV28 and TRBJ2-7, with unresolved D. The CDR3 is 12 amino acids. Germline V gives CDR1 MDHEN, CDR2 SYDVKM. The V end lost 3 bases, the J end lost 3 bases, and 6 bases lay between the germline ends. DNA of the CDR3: TGTGCCAGCAGTTTTGGCTTCTACGAGCAGTACTTC. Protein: CASSFGFYEQYF.

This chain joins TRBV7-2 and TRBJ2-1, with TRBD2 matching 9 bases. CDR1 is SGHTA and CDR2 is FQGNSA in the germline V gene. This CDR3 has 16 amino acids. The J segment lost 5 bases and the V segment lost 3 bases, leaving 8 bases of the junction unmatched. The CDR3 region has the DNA TGTGCCAGCAGCTTGGGTCTAGCGGGGAAAAACAATGAGCAGTTCTTC. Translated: CASSLGLAGKNNEQFF. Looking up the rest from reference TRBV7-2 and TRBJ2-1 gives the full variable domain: GAGVSQSPSNKVTEKGKDVELRCDPISGHTALYWYRQSLGQGLEFLIYFQGNSAPDKSGLPSDRFSAERTGGSVSTLTIQRTQQEDSAVYLCASSLGLAGKNNEQFFGPGTRLTVL.

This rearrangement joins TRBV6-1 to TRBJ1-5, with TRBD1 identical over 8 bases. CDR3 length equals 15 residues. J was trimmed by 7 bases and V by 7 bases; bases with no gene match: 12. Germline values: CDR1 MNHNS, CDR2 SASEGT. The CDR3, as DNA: TGTGCCAGCAACCAGGTCCGGGACAGGAGACAGCCCCAGCATTTT. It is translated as CASNQVRDRRQPQHF.

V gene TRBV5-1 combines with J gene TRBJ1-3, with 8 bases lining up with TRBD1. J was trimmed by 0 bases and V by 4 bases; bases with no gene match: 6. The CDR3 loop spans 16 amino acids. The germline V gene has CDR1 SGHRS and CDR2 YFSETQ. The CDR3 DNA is TGCGCCAGCAGCCTGAACAGGGGGTACTCTGGAAACACCATATATTTT. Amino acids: CASSLNRGYSGNTIYF.

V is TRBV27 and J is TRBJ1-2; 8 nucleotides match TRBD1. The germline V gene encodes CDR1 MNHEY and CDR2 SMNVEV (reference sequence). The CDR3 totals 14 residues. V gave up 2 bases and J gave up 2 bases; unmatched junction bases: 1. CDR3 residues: CASSLQGANYGYTF. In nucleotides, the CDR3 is TGTGCCAGCAGTTTACAGGGGGCCAACTATGGCTACACCTTC.

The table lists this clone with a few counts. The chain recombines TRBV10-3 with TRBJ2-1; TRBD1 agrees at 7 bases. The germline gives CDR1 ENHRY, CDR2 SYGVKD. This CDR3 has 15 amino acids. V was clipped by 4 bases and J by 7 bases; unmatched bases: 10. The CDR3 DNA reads TGTGCCATCAGTGGGCGGCAGGGGGTTGGGAATGAGCAGTTCTTC. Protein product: CAISGRQGVGNEQFF.

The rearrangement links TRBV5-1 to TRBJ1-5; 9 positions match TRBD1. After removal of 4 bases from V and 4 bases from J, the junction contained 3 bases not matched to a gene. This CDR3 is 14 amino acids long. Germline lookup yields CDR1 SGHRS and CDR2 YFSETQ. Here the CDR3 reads CASSDGQGNQPQHF. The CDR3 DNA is TGCGCCAGCAGCGACGGACAGGGGAATCAGCCCCAGCATTTT.

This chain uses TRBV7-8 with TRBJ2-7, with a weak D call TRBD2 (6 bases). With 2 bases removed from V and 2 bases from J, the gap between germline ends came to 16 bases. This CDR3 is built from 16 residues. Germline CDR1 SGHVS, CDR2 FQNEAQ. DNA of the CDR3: TGTGCCAGCAGCTTAAACCCCACTACGGGAGCCTACGAGCAGTACTTC. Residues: CASSLNPTTGAYEQYF.